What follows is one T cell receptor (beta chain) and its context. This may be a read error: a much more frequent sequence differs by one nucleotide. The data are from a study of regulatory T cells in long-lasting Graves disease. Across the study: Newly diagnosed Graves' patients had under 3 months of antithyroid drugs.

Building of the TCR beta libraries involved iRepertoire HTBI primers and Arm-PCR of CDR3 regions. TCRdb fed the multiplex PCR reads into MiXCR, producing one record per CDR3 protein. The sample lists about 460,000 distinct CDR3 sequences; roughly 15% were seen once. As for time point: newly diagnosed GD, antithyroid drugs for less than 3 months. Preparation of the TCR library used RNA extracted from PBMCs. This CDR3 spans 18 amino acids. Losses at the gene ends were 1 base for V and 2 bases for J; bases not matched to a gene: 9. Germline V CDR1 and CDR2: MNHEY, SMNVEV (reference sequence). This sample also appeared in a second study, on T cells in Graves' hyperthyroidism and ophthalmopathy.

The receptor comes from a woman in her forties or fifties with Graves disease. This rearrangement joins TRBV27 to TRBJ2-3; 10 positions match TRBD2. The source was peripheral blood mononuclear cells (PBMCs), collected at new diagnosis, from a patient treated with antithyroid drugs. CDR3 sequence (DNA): TGTGCCAGCAGTTTATGGTCTAGCGGGAGATTGAACACAGATACGCAGTATTTT. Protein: CASSLWSSGRLNTDTQYF.